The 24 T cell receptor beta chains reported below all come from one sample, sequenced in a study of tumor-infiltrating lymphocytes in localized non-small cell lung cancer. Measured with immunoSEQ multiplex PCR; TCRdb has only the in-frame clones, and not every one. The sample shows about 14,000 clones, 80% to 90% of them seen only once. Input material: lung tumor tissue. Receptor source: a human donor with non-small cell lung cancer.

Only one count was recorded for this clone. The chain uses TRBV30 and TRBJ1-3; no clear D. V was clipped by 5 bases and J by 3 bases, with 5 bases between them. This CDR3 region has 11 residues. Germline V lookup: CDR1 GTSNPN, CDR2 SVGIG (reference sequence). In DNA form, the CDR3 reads TGTGCCTGGGACCGTGGAAACACCATATATTTT. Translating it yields CAWDRGNTIYF.

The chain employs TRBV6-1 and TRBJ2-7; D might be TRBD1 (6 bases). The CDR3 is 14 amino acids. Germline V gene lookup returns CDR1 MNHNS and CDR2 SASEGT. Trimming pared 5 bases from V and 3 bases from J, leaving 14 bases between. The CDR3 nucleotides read TGTGCCAGCAGTACCCCAGGGGTAGGCTACGAGCAGTACTTC. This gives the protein CASSTPGVGYEQYF.

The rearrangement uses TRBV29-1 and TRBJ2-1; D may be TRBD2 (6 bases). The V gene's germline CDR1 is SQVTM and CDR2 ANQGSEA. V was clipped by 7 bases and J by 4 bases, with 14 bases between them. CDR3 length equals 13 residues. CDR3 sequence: CSASQGLYNEQFF. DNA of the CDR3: TGCAGCGCATCCCAGGGACTTTACAATGAGCAGTTCTTC.

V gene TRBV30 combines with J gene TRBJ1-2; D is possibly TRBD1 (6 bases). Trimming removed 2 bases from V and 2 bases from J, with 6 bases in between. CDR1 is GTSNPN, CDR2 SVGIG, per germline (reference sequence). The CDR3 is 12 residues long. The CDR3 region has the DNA TGTGCCTGGAGTCAGGGGAACTATGGCTACACCTTC. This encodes CAWSQGNYGYTF.

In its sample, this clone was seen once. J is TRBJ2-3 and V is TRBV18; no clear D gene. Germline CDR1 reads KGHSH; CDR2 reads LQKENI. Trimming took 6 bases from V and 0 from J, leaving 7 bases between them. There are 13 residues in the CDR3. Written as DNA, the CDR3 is TGTGCCAGCTCTCCTATTAGCACAGATACGCAGTATTTT. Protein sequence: CASSPISTDTQYF.

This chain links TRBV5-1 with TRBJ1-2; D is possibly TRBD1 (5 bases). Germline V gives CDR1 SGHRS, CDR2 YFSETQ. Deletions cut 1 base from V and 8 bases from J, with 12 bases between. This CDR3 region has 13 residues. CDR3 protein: CASSLPIGVGYTF. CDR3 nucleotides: TGCGCCAGCAGCTTGCCGATAGGGGTAGGCTACACCTTC. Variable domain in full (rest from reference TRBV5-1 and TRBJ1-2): KAGVTQTPRYLIKTRGQQVTLSCSPISGHRSVSWYQQTPGQGLQFLFEYFSETQRNKGNFPGRFSGRQFSNSRSEMNVSTLELGDSALYLCASSLPIGVGYTFGSGTRLTVV.

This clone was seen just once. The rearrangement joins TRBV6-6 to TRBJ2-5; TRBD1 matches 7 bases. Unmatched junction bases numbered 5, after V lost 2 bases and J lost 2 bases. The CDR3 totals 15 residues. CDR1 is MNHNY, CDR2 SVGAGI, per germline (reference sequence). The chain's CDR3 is CASSYGTVQQETQYF. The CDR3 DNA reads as TGTGCCAGCAGTTACGGGACAGTTCAACAAGAGACCCAGTACTTC.

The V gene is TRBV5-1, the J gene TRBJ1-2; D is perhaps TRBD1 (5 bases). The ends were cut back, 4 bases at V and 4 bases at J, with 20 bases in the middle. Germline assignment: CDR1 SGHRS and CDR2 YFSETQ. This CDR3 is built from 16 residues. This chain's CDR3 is CASSPDSGEGAYGYTF. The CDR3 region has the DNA TGCGCCAGCAGCCCCGATTCGGGGGAGGGTGCCTATGGCTACACCTTC. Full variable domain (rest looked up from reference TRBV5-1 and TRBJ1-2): KAGVTQTPRYLIKTRGQQVTLSCSPISGHRSVSWYQQTPGQGLQFLFEYFSETQRNKGNFPGRFSGRQFSNSRSEMNVSTLELGDSALYLCASSPDSGEGAYGYTFGSGTRLTVV.

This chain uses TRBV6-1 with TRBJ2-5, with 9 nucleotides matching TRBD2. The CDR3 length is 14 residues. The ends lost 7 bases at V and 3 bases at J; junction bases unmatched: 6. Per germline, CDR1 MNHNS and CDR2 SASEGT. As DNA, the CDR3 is TGTGCCAGCAAGCTGGGACTAGCTGAAGAGACCCAGTACTTC. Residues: CASKLGLAEETQYF.

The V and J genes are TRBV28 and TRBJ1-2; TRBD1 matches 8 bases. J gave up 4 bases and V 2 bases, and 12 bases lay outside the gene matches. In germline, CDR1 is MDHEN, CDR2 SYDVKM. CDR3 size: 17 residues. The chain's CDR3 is CASSLGSDRAAFYGYTF. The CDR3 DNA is TGTGCCAGCAGTTTAGGGTCGGACAGGGCAGCCTTCTATGGCTACACCTTC.

DNA for the CDR3: TGCGCCAGCATGCGGGGCAATGAGCAGTTCTTC. Amino acids: CASMRGNEQFF. This chain connects TRBV5-1 to TRBJ2-1; D is possibly TRBD2 (6 bases). The germline gives CDR1 SGHRS, CDR2 YFSETQ. CDR3 size: 11 residues. The germline V and J ends were trimmed by 6 bases and 6 bases, with 7 bases remaining between them. Supplemented by reference TRBV5-1 and TRBJ2-1, the full variable domain reads KAGVTQTPRYLIKTRGQQVTLSCSPISGHRSVSWYQQTPGQGLQFLFEYFSETQRNKGNFPGRFSGRQFSNSRSEMNVSTLELGDSALYLCASMRGNEQFFGPGTRLTVL.

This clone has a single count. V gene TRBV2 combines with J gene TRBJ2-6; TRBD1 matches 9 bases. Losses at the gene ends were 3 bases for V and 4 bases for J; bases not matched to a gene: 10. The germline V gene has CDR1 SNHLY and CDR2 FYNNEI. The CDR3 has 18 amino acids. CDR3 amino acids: CASSDGTGKRSGANVLTF. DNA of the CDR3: TGTGCCAGCAGTGATGGGACAGGGAAACGGTCAGGGGCCAACGTCCTGACTTTC.

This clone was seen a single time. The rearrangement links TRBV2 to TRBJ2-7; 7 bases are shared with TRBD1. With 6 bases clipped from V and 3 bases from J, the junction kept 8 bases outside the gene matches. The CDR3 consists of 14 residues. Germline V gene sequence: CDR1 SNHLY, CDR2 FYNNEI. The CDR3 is CASSETGRGYEQYF. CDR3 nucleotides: TGTGCCAGCAGCGAGACAGGGAGAGGCTACGAGCAGTACTTC.

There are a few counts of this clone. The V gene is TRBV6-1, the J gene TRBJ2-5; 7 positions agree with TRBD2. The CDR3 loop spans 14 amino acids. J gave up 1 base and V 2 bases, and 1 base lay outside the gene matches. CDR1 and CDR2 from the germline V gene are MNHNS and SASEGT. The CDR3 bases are TGTGCCAGCAGTGAACTAGCGGCCCAAGAGACCCAGTACTTC. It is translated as CASSELAAQETQYF.

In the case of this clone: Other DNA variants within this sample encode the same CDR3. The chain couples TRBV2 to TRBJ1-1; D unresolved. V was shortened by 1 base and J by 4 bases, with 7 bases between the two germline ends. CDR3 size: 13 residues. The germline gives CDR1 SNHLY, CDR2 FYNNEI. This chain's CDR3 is CASSEVEGTEAFF. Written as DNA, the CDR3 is TGTGCCAGCAGTGAAGTAGAGGGCACTGAAGCTTTCTTT.

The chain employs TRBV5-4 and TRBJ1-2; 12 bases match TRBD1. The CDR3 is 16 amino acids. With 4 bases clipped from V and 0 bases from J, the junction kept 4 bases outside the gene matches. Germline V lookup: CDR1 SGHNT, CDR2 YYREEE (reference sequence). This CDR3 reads CASSGDRGPSNYGYTF. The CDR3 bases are TGTGCCAGCAGCGGGGACAGGGGGCCTTCTAACTATGGCTACACCTTC.

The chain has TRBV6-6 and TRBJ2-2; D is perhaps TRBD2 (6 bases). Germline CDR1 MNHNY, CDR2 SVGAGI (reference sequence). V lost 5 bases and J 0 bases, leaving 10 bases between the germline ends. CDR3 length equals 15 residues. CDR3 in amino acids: CASSRGLANTGELFF. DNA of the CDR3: TGTGCCAGCAGTCGGGGACTGGCGAACACCGGGGAGCTGTTTTTT.

CDR3 in amino acids: CASSYGMTETQYF. CDR3 nucleotides: TGTGCCAGCAGTTATGGAATGACGGAGACCCAGTACTTC. The chain carries TRBV6-5 and TRBJ2-5; D is uncertain. Per the germline V gene, CDR1 is MNHEY and CDR2 is SVGAGI. This CDR3 is built from 13 residues. The germline V and J ends were trimmed by 3 bases and 5 bases, with 10 bases remaining between them.

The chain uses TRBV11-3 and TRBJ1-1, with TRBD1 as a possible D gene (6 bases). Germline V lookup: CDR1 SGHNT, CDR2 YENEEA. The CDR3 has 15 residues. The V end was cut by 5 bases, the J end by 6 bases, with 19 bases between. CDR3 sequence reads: CASSTRGGGRAEAFF. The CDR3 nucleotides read TGTGCCAGCAGCACTCGCGGAGGGGGAAGGGCTGAAGCTTTCTTT. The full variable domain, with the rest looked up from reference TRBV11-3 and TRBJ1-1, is EAGVVQSPRYKIIEKKQPVAFWCNPISGHNTLYWYLQNLGQGPELLIRYENEEAVDDSQLPKDRFSAERLKGVDSTLKIQPAELGDSAVYLCASSTRGGGRAEAFFGQGTRLTVV.

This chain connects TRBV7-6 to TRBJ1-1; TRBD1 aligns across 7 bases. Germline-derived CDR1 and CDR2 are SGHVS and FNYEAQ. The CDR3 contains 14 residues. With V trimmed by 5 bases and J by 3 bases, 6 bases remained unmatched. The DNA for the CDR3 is TGTGCCAGCAGCGCCCGACAGGGCGACACTGAAGCTTTCTTT. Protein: CASSARQGDTEAFF.

CDR3 protein: CASSFYRGDTQYF. CDR3 nucleotide sequence: TGTGCCAGCAGCTTTTACAGGGGGGATACGCAGTATTTT. J is TRBJ2-3 and V is TRBV7-3, with TRBD1 matching over 8 bases. The CDR3 is 13 residues long. In germline, CDR1 is SGHTA, CDR2 FQGTGA. The J segment lost 6 bases and the V segment lost 3 bases, leaving 2 bases of the junction unmatched.

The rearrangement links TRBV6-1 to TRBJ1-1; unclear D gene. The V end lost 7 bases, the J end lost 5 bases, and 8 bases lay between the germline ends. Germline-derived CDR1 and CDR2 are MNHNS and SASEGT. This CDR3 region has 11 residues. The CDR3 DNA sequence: TGTGCCAGCACGGCGGGGACTGAAGCTTTCTTT. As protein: CASTAGTEAFF.

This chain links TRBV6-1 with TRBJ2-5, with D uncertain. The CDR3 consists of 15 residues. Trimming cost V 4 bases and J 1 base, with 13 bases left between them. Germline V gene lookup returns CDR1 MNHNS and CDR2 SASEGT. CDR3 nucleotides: TGTGCCAGCAGTGGAGTCGCTCAGACCCAAGAGACCCAGTACTTC. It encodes CASSGVAQTQETQYF.

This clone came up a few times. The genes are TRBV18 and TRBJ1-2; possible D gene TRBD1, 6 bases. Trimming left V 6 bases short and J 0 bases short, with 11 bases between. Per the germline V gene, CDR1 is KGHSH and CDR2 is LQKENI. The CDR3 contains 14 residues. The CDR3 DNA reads TGTGCCAGCTCCACGACAGGTTCTAACTATGGCTACACCTTC. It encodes CASSTTGSNYGYTF. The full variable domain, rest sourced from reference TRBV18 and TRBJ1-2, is NAGVMQNPRHLVRRRGQEARLRCSPMKGHSHVYWYRQLPEEGLKFMVYLQKENIIDESGMPKERFSAEFPKEGPSILRIQQVVRGDSAAYFCASSTTGSNYGYTFGSGTRLTVV.